The source of this T cell receptor beta chain is a study of blood T cell repertoires in COVID-19. Study information: Italy, Spain and the United States were the sources of the convalescent and acute COVID-19 samples. PBMCs, B-cell-depleted T cells, or T cells provided the cDNA or gDNA that made up the material.

Per the original methods: Quantification of nucleated cells was approximated via reference gene primer amplification. The repertoire was sequenced with immunoSEQ multiplex PCR; TCRdb's copy has only in-frame clones and lacks some. That table gives V, J and clone size, and the DNA gave D and trimming. The sample has some 280,000 clones; around four fifths are singletons. The CDR3 totals 15 residues. The ends lost 1 base at V and 3 bases at J; junction bases unmatched: 1. Germline CDR1 reads MNHNS; CDR2 reads SASEGT. The V call is TRBV6-1, the J call TRBJ1-3; TRBD1 agrees at 9 bases. Specimen: peripheral blood. The sequence was collected from a woman in her forties or fifties with active or convalescent COVID-19. This CDR3 is CASSEGQGVGNTIYF. The CDR3 nucleotides are TGTGCCAGCAGTGAAGGACAGGGGGTTGGAAACACCATATATTTT.